The 28 T cell receptor beta chains presented below share a single source sample, sequenced in a study of T cell responses to AZD1222 COVID-19 vaccine. The method was immunoSEQ multiplex PCR; TCRdb's version includes in-frame clones alone and lacks a portion of them. The data hold more than 95,000 clones, with 80% to 90% observed a single time. Sample: peripheral blood, taken on day 0 of AZD1222 vaccination. These TCRs come from an adult in good health.

The rearrangement uses TRBV11-2 and TRBJ2-3; a weak D match, TRBD1 (5 bases). The CDR3 extends over 12 amino acids. The germline V gene encodes CDR1 SGHAT and CDR2 FQNNGV. V was clipped by 8 bases and J by 10 bases, with 16 bases between them. The DNA for the CDR3 is TGTGCCAGCGGGGCCTCCTTTCCTTCGCAGTATTTT. Translation gives CASGASFPSQYF.

The chain combines TRBV12-3 or TRBV12-4 with TRBJ2-7; D gene unclear. The CDR3 is 11 amino acids. Trimming took off 6 bases at V and 3 bases at J, with 6 bases between the two ends. The CDR3 DNA sequence: TGTGCCAGCAGCACCCTCTACGAGCAGTACTTC. This sequence encodes CASSTLYEQYF.

The chain is built from TRBV7-2 and TRBJ2-1, with D perhaps given as TRBD1 or TRBD2 (5 bases each). The V gene's germline CDR1 is SGHTA and CDR2 FQGNSA. CDR3 length: 15 residues. The V and J ends lost 2 bases and 8 bases respectively, with 16 bases between them. Written as DNA, the CDR3 is TGTGCCAGCAGCTTATTCCCACCGGGGCCCGATGAGCAGTTCTTC. Protein sequence: CASSLFPPGPDEQFF. Full variable domain (outside the CDR3, taken from reference TRBV7-2 and TRBJ2-1): GAGVSQSPSNKVTEKGKDVELRCDPISGHTALYWYRQSLGQGLEFLIYFQGNSAPDKSGLPSDRFSAERTGGSVSTLTIQRTQQEDSAVYLCASSLFPPGPDEQFFGPGTRLTVL.

This chain connects TRBV10-3 to TRBJ2-2, with a weak D call TRBD1 (6 bases). V lost 8 bases and J lost 4, with 14 bases in between. CDR3 length: 14 amino acids. The germline gives CDR1 ENHRY, CDR2 SYGVKD. The CDR3 DNA reads as TGTGCCATCGGGGCAGGGGTCAGCACCGGGGAGCTGTTTTTT. Residues: CAIGAGVSTGELFF.

This chain uses TRBV30 with TRBJ1-3; D is perhaps TRBD1 (5 bases). Germline V gene sequence: CDR1 GTSNPN, CDR2 SVGIG (reference sequence). V was clipped by 0 bases and J by 0 bases, with 9 bases between them. This CDR3 spans 15 amino acids. CDR3 coding DNA: TGTGCCTGGAGTGTACTCGGACACTCTGGAAACACCATATATTTT. It translates to CAWSVLGHSGNTIYF.

The chain carries TRBV29-1 and TRBJ2-1; a weak D match, TRBD1 (6 bases). V lost 4 bases to trimming and J lost 3 bases, with 13 bases between them. Germline V gene lookup returns CDR1 SQVTM and CDR2 ANQGSEA. The CDR3 loop spans 14 amino acids. The CDR3 bases are TGCAGCGTTGCTAGCCAGGGGTACTACAATGAGCAGTTCTTC. Protein: CSVASQGYYNEQFF.

V gene TRBV4-1 combines with J gene TRBJ1-5; D is uncertain. The CDR3 runs to 17 residues. Trimming left V 4 bases short and J 0 bases short, with 16 bases between. The germline gives CDR1 MGHRA, CDR2 YSYEKL. The CDR3 loop is CASSRGGYEYSNQPQHF. The CDR3 region has the DNA TGCGCCAGCAGCCGGGGAGGTTACGAGTATAGCAATCAGCCCCAGCATTTT.

This chain uses TRBV4-1 with TRBJ1-4; 9 positions match TRBD1. With 0 bases clipped from V and 7 bases from J, the junction kept 6 bases outside the gene matches. CDR3 length: 16 residues. In germline, CDR1 is MGHRA, CDR2 YSYEKL. CDR3 amino acids: CASSQDGDRELEKLFF. The CDR3 region has the DNA TGCGCCAGCAGCCAAGATGGGGACAGGGAACTTGAAAAACTGTTTTTT.

V usage is TRBV6-5 and J usage is TRBJ2-7; TRBD1 is a possible D gene (5 bases). V was pared by 3 bases and J by 5 bases, with 14 bases between. CDR1 MNHEY and CDR2 SVGAGI come from the germline V gene. This CDR3 comprises 14 residues. This chain's CDR3 is CASSYQGAGHEQYF. The CDR3 region has the DNA TGTGCCAGCAGTTATCAAGGGGCTGGCCACGAGCAGTACTTC.

The chain links TRBV7-2 to TRBJ2-3; D call uncertain. Germline V gives CDR1 SGHTA, CDR2 FQGNSA. CDR3 length: 14 residues. With 5 bases removed from V and 4 bases from J, the gap between germline ends came to 13 bases. CDR3 DNA: TGTGCCAGCAGCCCGGTCAATAGGGCAGATACGCAGTATTTT. It codes for CASSPVNRADTQYF.

In this sample, this clone turned up a few times. This chain connects TRBV7-2 to TRBJ2-7; the D call may be TRBD1 or TRBD2 (6 bases each). The ends were cut back, 1 base at V and 6 bases at J, with 16 bases in the middle. CDR3 length: 15 residues. Germline lookup yields CDR1 SGHTA and CDR2 FQGNSA. In DNA, the CDR3 is TGTGCCAGCAGCTTAGAGGGGGGCGGACAGACCGAGCAGTACTTC. It yields the protein CASSLEGGGQTEQYF.

The CDR3 DNA is TGTGCCAGCAGCTTTACAGGGGTTGAGCAGTTCTTC. This gives the protein CASSFTGVEQFF. V and J are TRBV5-6 and TRBJ2-1, with 7 bases aligning to TRBD1. V lost 2 bases, J lost 9 bases, and 2 bases stayed unmatched. CDR1 SGHDT and CDR2 YYEEEE come from the germline V gene. CDR3 length: 12 residues.

This chain uses TRBV4-3 with TRBJ2-1; D is unclear. The V gene's germline CDR1 is LGHNA and CDR2 YSLEER. The CDR3 sequence is 15 residues long. V gave up 0 bases and J gave up 8 bases, with 14 bases separating them. The CDR3 DNA reads as TGCGCCAGCAGCCAAGAATTCGGGTCGAACCATGAGCAGTTCTTC. It encodes CASSQEFGSNHEQFF.

The chain links TRBV27 to TRBJ2-7; TRBD1 matches at 9 bases. Germline loops: CDR1 MNHEY, CDR2 SMNVEV (reference sequence). The CDR3 contains 17 residues. Trimming removed 5 bases from V and 5 bases from J; junction bases left unmatched: 16. CDR3 region: CASSPSRDRVGLHEQYF. In DNA, the CDR3 is TGTGCCAGCAGTCCGTCCCGGGACAGGGTTGGTCTCCACGAGCAGTACTTC.

J is TRBJ1-2 and V is TRBV28, with 8 bases matching TRBD1. V lost 3 bases and J lost 4; bases outside the gene matches: 4. The CDR3 has 14 amino acids. Germline V gene lookup returns CDR1 MDHEN and CDR2 SYDVKM. CDR3 in amino acids: CASSLGRGLYGYTF. The CDR3 coding sequence is TGTGCCAGCAGTTTGGGCAGGGGGCTCTATGGCTACACCTTC.

The chain has TRBV10-2 and TRBJ2-5; weak D call: TRBD2 (5 bases). In germline, CDR1 is WSHSY, CDR2 SAAADI. The CDR3 sequence is 13 residues long. V lost 3 bases to trimming and J lost 5 bases, with 10 bases between them. CDR3 sequence: CASSDPGKETQYF. The CDR3 nucleotides read TGCGCCAGCAGTGACCCGGGGAAGGAGACCCAGTACTTC.

The V call is TRBV30, the J call TRBJ1-1; 9 bases are a match to TRBD1. The trim removed 5 bases at V and 5 bases at J, leaving 9 bases unmatched. The germline CDR1 and CDR2 sequences are GTSNPN and SVGIG (reference sequence). The CDR3 loop spans 14 amino acids. CDR3 amino acids: CAWCQGQGSTEAFF. The CDR3 nucleotides read TGTGCCTGGTGCCAAGGACAGGGGAGTACTGAAGCTTTCTTT.

This chain links TRBV3-1 (or the pseudogene TRBV3-2) with TRBJ1-2; TRBD1 matches at 7 bases. Unmatched junction bases numbered 11, after V lost 4 bases and J lost 6 bases. The CDR3 has 15 amino acids. CDR1 and CDR2 (germline): LGHDT, YNNKEL (reference sequence). CDR3 protein: CASSPSTGLINGYTF. DNA for the CDR3: TGTGCCAGCAGCCCCTCGACAGGGTTGATAAATGGCTACACCTTC.

The V gene is TRBV9, the J gene TRBJ2-3; a weak D match, TRBD1 (5 bases). The germline V gene has CDR1 SGDLS and CDR2 YYNGEE. The CDR3 has 14 amino acids. Trimming shortened V by 0 bases and J by 4 bases, and 9 bases separated the two germline ends. For the CDR3, the DNA is TGTGCCAGCAGCGTAGCAAGGGGATCAGATACGCAGTATTTT. Amino acid sequence: CASSVARGSDTQYF.

This clone has a single count. The rearrangement links TRBV6-5 to TRBJ1-4, with D possibly TRBD1 on 5 matching bases. V shed 2 bases and J shed 8 bases, with 15 bases lying between them. The CDR3 has 15 amino acids. Germline V lookup: CDR1 MNHEY, CDR2 SVGAGI. The CDR3 here is CASSYRAVRGEKLFF. The CDR3 region has the DNA TGTGCCAGCAGTTACAGGGCGGTAAGGGGCGAAAAACTGTTTTTT.

The chain has TRBV9 and TRBJ1-6; no definite D call. Deletions cut 4 bases from V and 10 bases from J, with 12 bases between. CDR1 SGDLS and CDR2 YYNGEE come from the germline V gene. The CDR3 runs to 13 residues. The CDR3, as DNA: TGTGCCAGCAGCACTACGACGGAATCACCCCTCCACTTT. Translating gives CASSTTTESPLHF.

This clone has only one observation. The CDR3 here is CASSDPRGGSTDTQYF. Written as DNA, the CDR3 is TGCGCCAGCAGCGACCCTCGTGGGGGGTCCACAGATACGCAGTATTTT. The rearrangement joins TRBV10-1 to TRBJ2-3, with a weak D call TRBD2 (6 bases). CDR1 WNHNN and CDR2 SYGVQD come from the germline V gene (reference sequence). Between the trimmed V and J ends, which lost 6 bases and 2 bases, there was a span of 18 bases. This CDR3 has 16 amino acids.

This sequence joins TRBV7-9 and TRBJ1-2; tentatively, D is TRBD1 (5 bases). CDR3 length: 17 residues. From germline, CDR1 is SEHNR and CDR2 FQNEAQ (reference sequence). V lost 2 bases and J 0 bases, leaving 16 bases between the germline ends. The CDR3 nucleotides are TGTGCCAGCAGCTTAAGGGTTGGCGGGGCCGCTAACTATGGCTACACCTTC. Translated: CASSLRVGGAANYGYTF. Based on the CDR3 plus reference TRBV7-9 and TRBJ1-2, the full variable domain is DTGVSQNPRHKITKRGQNVTFRCDPISEHNRLYWYRQTLGQGPEFLTYFQNEAQLEKSRLLSDRFSAERPKGSFSTLEIQRTEQGDSAMYLCASSLRVGGAANYGYTFGSGTRLTVV.

J is TRBJ1-2 and V is TRBV27; D not resolved. Trimming stripped 5 bases from V and 4 bases from J, with 17 bases between. The CDR3 is made up of 15 amino acids. Germline CDR1 is MNHEY and CDR2 is SMNVEV (reference sequence). This CDR3 reads CASSPGRDISYGYTF. The CDR3 nucleotides read TGTGCCAGCAGTCCCGGACGGGATATCTCCTATGGCTACACCTTC.

J is TRBJ1-5 and V is TRBV6-2 or TRBV6-3; D gene unclear. V shed 6 bases and J shed 1 base, with 7 bases lying between them. The CDR3 runs 13 residues. Looked up from germline, CDR1 is MNHEY and CDR2 is SVGEGT. The CDR3 DNA follows: TGTGCCAGCAGCGGACTGAGCAATCAGCCCCAGCATTTT. Translating gives CASSGLSNQPQHF.

This rearrangement joins TRBV4-1 to TRBJ1-6; 8 bases map to TRBD1. After removal of 1 base from V and 2 bases from J, the junction contained 7 bases not matched to a gene. The CDR3 extends over 18 amino acids. CDR1 MGHRA and CDR2 YSYEKL come from the germline V gene. In DNA, the CDR3 is TGCGCCAGCAGCCAAGGTGTCCCACAGGGGGCCTATAATTCACCCCTCCACTTT. Translating it yields CASSQGVPQGAYNSPLHF.

The V gene is TRBV18, the J gene TRBJ1-1; D is possibly TRBD1 (5 bases). V shed 1 base and J shed 6 bases, with 12 bases lying between them. Germline CDR1 and CDR2: KGHSH and LQKENI. This CDR3 has 14 amino acids. As DNA, the CDR3 is TGTGCCAGCTCACCACGGACAAGCTCCCCTGAAGCTTTCTTT. Protein product: CASSPRTSSPEAFF.

Here the CDR3 reads CASTTNRLAGGTDTQYF. The CDR3 nucleotides are TGCGCCAGCACCACGAATCGACTAGCGGGAGGAACAGATACGCAGTATTTT. The rearrangement links TRBV5-1 to TRBJ2-3, with 13 bases matching TRBD2. Per germline, CDR1 SGHRS and CDR2 YFSETQ. Trimming cost V 6 bases and J 3 bases; bases outside gene matches: 10. The CDR3 has 17 residues.